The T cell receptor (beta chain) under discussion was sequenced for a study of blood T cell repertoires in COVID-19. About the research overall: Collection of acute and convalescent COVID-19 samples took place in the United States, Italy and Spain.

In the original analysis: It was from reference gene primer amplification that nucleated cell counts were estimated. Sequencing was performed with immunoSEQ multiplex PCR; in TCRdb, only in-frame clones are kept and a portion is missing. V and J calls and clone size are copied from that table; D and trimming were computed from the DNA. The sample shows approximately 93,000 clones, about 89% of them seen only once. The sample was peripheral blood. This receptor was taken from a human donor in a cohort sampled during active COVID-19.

CDR3 nucleotides: TGCGCCAGCAGCTTGGTCGGGACACGCTGGGAGACCCAGTACTTC. It encodes CASSLVGTRWETQYF. The chain employs TRBV5-1 and TRBJ2-5; possible D gene TRBD1, 6 bases. The CDR3 sequence is 15 residues long. Germline assignment: CDR1 SGHRS and CDR2 YFSETQ. V was shortened by 0 bases and J by 5 bases, with 14 bases between the two germline ends. The complete variable domain, with remaining parts taken from reference TRBV5-1 and TRBJ2-5, reads KAGVTQTPRYLIKTRGQQVTLSCSPISGHRSVSWYQQTPGQGLQFLFEYFSETQRNKGNFPGRFSGRQFSNSRSEMNVSTLELGDSALYLCASSLVGTRWETQYFGPGTRLLVL.